This entry lists 23 T cell receptor beta chains sequenced from one sample in a study of cytomegalovirus exposure and HLA in healthy donors. The PCR ran on 60 Vbeta and 13 Jbeta primers. Sequenced by immunoSEQ multiplex PCR; TCRdb stores in-frame clones only, minus some. The repertoire table contains about 130,000 clones. Sequencing was done on a sample of PBMCs. The receptors stem from a man younger than 35 in good health and CMV-seronegative.

The chain is built from TRBV15 and TRBJ2-1; tentative D call: TRBD1 (5 bases). The CDR3 consists of 14 residues. Germline values: CDR1 LNHNV, CDR2 YYDKDF (reference sequence). V was trimmed by 0 bases and J by 8 bases, leaving 11 bases between them. CDR3 region: CATSRDRGGDEQFF. CDR3 DNA: TGTGCCACCAGCAGAGATAGGGGCGGCGATGAGCAGTTCTTC.

The chain carries TRBV7-2 and TRBJ1-1; D unclear. Trimming removed 4 bases at V and 4 bases at J, with 16 bases between. CDR3 length equals 15 residues. Germline assignment: CDR1 SGHTA and CDR2 FQGNSA. CDR3 loop: CASSSGLGPSTEAFF. DNA for the CDR3: TGTGCCAGCAGCTCTGGCCTGGGCCCTTCCACTGAAGCTTTCTTT.

This chain connects TRBV7-2 to TRBJ2-1; tentatively, D is TRBD2 (5 bases). The CDR3 is made up of 16 amino acids. Germline values: CDR1 SGHTA, CDR2 FQGNSA. V lost 5 bases and J 6 bases, leaving 20 bases between the germline ends. The CDR3: CASSPRGAERRNEQFF. For the CDR3, the DNA is TGTGCCAGCAGCCCCCGAGGAGCGGAGAGGCGCAATGAGCAGTTCTTC.

The V and J genes are TRBV5-4 and TRBJ2-1, with TRBD1 matching over 7 bases. V shed 1 base, J shed 2 bases, and the junction held 3 bases outside the gene matches. Germline V gene data show CDR1 as SGHNT and CDR2 as YYREEE (reference sequence). This CDR3 is built from 15 residues. The DNA of the CDR3 is TGTGCCAGCAGCTTGCTTACAGGGGCCTACAATGAGCAGTTCTTC. Its protein is CASSLLTGAYNEQFF.

The chain combines TRBV29-1 with TRBJ1-1; 7 nucleotides line up with TRBD1. The V gene's germline CDR1 is SQVTM and CDR2 ANQGSEA. With 7 bases clipped from V and 0 bases from J, the junction kept 5 bases outside the gene matches. This CDR3 comprises 13 residues. The CDR3 protein is CSAKGQLNTEAFF. Written as DNA, the CDR3 is TGCAGCGCTAAGGGACAGTTGAACACTGAAGCTTTCTTT.

The V call is TRBV9, the J call TRBJ2-2; 7 bases map to TRBD1. V was pared by 4 bases and J by 3 bases, with 12 bases of the junction left unmatched. The germline CDR1 and CDR2 sequences are SGDLS and YYNGEE. The CDR3 length is 17 residues. CDR3: CASSPKVTGEYTGELFF. The CDR3 coding sequence is TGTGCCAGCAGCCCTAAAGTTACAGGGGAGTACACCGGGGAGCTGTTTTTT.

The CDR3 nucleotides are TGCGCCAGCAGCTTGGCCGCCGGTACCGAGCAGTACTTC. Its translation: CASSLAAGTEQYF. This sequence joins TRBV5-1 and TRBJ2-7; D ambiguous. Germline V gives CDR1 SGHRS, CDR2 YFSETQ. The V gene lost 0 bases and the J gene lost 6 bases, with 10 bases spanning the gap. The CDR3 runs 13 residues. Looking up the rest from reference TRBV5-1 and TRBJ2-7 gives the full variable domain: KAGVTQTPRYLIKTRGQQVTLSCSPISGHRSVSWYQQTPGQGLQFLFEYFSETQRNKGNFPGRFSGRQFSNSRSEMNVSTLELGDSALYLCASSLAAGTEQYFGPGTRLTVT.

V gene TRBV5-1 combines with J gene TRBJ2-7, with D maybe TRBD2 (5 bases). V dropped 0 bases and J dropped 7 bases, with 17 bases sitting between them. This CDR3 spans 15 amino acids. Germline CDR1 is SGHRS and CDR2 is YFSETQ. The CDR3 region has the DNA TGCGCCAGCAGCTTGGGAAGGAACGGCCCGGGGGAGCAGTACTTC. It is translated as CASSLGRNGPGEQYF.

The rearrangement uses TRBV19 and TRBJ1-1, with D possibly matching TRBD1 (5 bases). CDR3 length: 16 amino acids. Germline CDR1 is LNHDA and CDR2 is SQIVND (reference sequence). Between the trimmed V and J ends, which lost 7 bases and 3 bases, there was a span of 21 bases. The CDR3 loop reads CASIGRGASSDTEAFF. The CDR3 coding sequence is TGTGCCAGTATTGGGAGGGGAGCGAGCTCAGACACTGAAGCTTTCTTT. Supplemented by reference TRBV19 and TRBJ1-1, the full variable domain reads DGGITQSPKYLFRKEGQNVTLSCEQNLNHDAMYWYRQDPGQGLRLIYYSQIVNDFQKGDIAEGYSVSREKKESFPLTVTSAQKNPTAFYLCASIGRGASSDTEAFFGQGTRLTVV.

This chain joins TRBV28 and TRBJ1-3; D is possibly TRBD1 (5 bases). Germline CDR1 reads MDHEN; CDR2 reads SYDVKM. Trimming took 7 bases from V and 4 from J, leaving 14 bases between them. CDR3 length: 14 residues. The CDR3 nucleotides read TGTGCCAGCACTCACCTTGGGGGGGGAAACACCATATATTTT. Translating gives CASTHLGGGNTIYF.

The chain is built from TRBV5-4 and TRBJ2-7, with TRBD1 identical over 9 bases. CDR1 and CDR2 (germline): SGHNT, YYREEE (reference sequence). The CDR3 has 14 residues. V was pared by 4 bases and J by 3 bases, with 5 bases of the junction left unmatched. CDR3 sequence reads: CASSTRQGGYEQYF. The CDR3 nucleotides read TGTGCCAGCAGCACCCGACAGGGGGGCTACGAGCAGTACTTC.

The gene calls are TRBV25-1 and TRBJ2-1, with D maybe TRBD1 (5 bases). Trimming removed 6 bases at V and 3 bases at J, with 12 bases between. The CDR3 has 14 residues. Germline CDR1 MGHDK, CDR2 SYGVNS. The CDR3 sequence is CASSKGPGYNEQFF. The CDR3 bases are TGTGCCAGCAGCAAGGGGCCGGGCTACAATGAGCAGTTCTTC.

This CDR3 reads CASRRDTYEQYF. In DNA, the CDR3 is TGTGCCAGCAGACGGGACACCTACGAGCAGTACTTC. This sequence joins TRBV5-4 and TRBJ2-7; possibly TRBD1 for D (6 bases). The CDR3 consists of 12 residues. V was clipped by 5 bases and J by 2 bases, with 8 bases between them. Per germline, CDR1 SGHNT and CDR2 YYREEE (reference sequence).

This chain links TRBV11-3 with TRBJ1-1; D uncertain. V shed 1 base and J shed 1 base, with 10 bases lying between them. There are 15 residues in the CDR3. Germline V gene lookup returns CDR1 SGHNT and CDR2 YENEEA. The DNA of the CDR3 is TGTGCCAGCAGCTTAGCCGGACGGGAGAACACTGAAGCTTTCTTT. Translation gives CASSLAGRENTEAFF. Drawing the rest from reference TRBV11-3 and TRBJ1-1, the complete variable domain is EAGVVQSPRYKIIEKKQPVAFWCNPISGHNTLYWYLQNLGQGPELLIRYENEEAVDDSQLPKDRFSAERLKGVDSTLKIQPAELGDSAVYLCASSLAGRENTEAFFGQGTRLTVV.

The chain is built from TRBV4-2 and TRBJ2-7, with no clear D. Germline lookup yields CDR1 LGHNA and CDR2 YNFKEQ. Trimming left V 0 bases short and J 2 bases short, with 14 bases between. This CDR3 comprises 16 residues. CDR3 DNA: TGTGCCAGCAGCCAAGAGGCAGGTCTCCTTACCTACGAGCAGTACTTC. Protein product: CASSQEAGLLTYEQYF.

The chain couples TRBV11-3 to TRBJ2-3, with 9 positions matching TRBD2. The CDR3 has 18 amino acids. J lost 2 bases, V lost 5 bases, and 14 bases had no gene match. CDR1 and CDR2 from the germline V gene are SGHNT and YENEEA. The CDR3 sequence: CASSPGPGTSRSTDTQYF. For the CDR3, the DNA is TGTGCCAGCAGCCCAGGTCCGGGGACTAGCAGATCCACAGATACGCAGTATTTT. The full variable domain, with the rest looked up from reference TRBV11-3 and TRBJ2-3, is EAGVVQSPRYKIIEKKQPVAFWCNPISGHNTLYWYLQNLGQGPELLIRYENEEAVDDSQLPKDRFSAERLKGVDSTLKIQPAELGDSAVYLCASSPGPGTSRSTDTQYFGPGTRLTVL.

The chain carries TRBV11-2 and TRBJ2-1, with D unclear. CDR1 and CDR2 (germline): SGHAT, FQNNGV. The CDR3 contains 16 residues. Trimming removed 2 bases at V and 0 bases at J, with 11 bases between. CDR3 nucleotide sequence: TGTGCCAGCAGCTTACAAGGCTGGAGCTCCTACAATGAGCAGTTCTTC. Encoded protein: CASSLQGWSSYNEQFF.

The V and J genes are TRBV7-8 and TRBJ1-5; the D is unclear. With 2 bases removed from V and 5 bases from J, the gap between germline ends came to 13 bases. CDR3 length: 15 residues. CDR1 is SGHVS and CDR2 is FQNEAQ in the germline V gene. CDR3 nucleotides: TGTGCCAGCAGCTTAACTTGGCGGAAAGATCAGCCCCAGCATTTT. Its translation: CASSLTWRKDQPQHF.

The chain uses TRBV27 and TRBJ2-1; TRBD2 agrees at 7 bases. Germline lookup yields CDR1 MNHEY and CDR2 SMNVEV (reference sequence). This CDR3 contains 17 residues. V was pared by 2 bases and J by 3 bases, with 10 bases of the junction left unmatched. CDR3 sequence reads: CASSLEIGRGIYNEQFF. In nucleotides, the CDR3 is TGTGCCAGCAGTTTAGAGATAGGGCGGGGGATCTACAATGAGCAGTTCTTC.

The gene calls are TRBV11-2 and TRBJ1-5; possible D gene TRBD1, 5 bases. Germline CDR1 reads SGHAT; CDR2 reads FQNNGV. V lost 1 base to trimming and J lost 1 base, with 8 bases between them. The CDR3 covers 15 residues. The CDR3 nucleotides read TGTGCCAGCAGCTTAGGCAGGGAAAGCAATCAGCCCCAGCATTTT. It codes for CASSLGRESNQPQHF. Combining the CDR3 with reference TRBV11-2 and TRBJ1-5 gives the whole variable domain EAGVAQSPRYKIIEKRQSVAFWCNPISGHATLYWYQQILGQGPKLLIQFQNNGVVDDSQLPKDRFSAERLKGVDSTLKIQPAKLEDSAVYLCASSLGRESNQPQHFGDGTRLSIL.

This sequence joins TRBV7-2 and TRBJ2-1, with TRBD2 identical over 9 bases. This CDR3 is 15 amino acids long. The V gene's germline CDR1 is SGHTA and CDR2 FQGNSA. Germline trimming cut 7 bases from V and 4 bases from J; bases unmatched to any gene: 8. The CDR3 nucleotides are TGTGCCAGCAAGGTACCGGGACTAGCTTACAATGAGCAGTTCTTC. This translates into CASKVPGLAYNEQFF. The full variable domain, rest sourced from reference TRBV7-2 and TRBJ2-1, is GAGVSQSPSNKVTEKGKDVELRCDPISGHTALYWYRQSLGQGLEFLIYFQGNSAPDKSGLPSDRFSAERTGGSVSTLTIQRTQQEDSAVYLCASKVPGLAYNEQFFGPGTRLTVL.

The chain combines TRBV28 with TRBJ2-1, with D perhaps matching TRBD2 (6 bases). CDR3 size: 15 residues. Trimming shortened V by 7 bases and J by 0 bases, and 13 bases separated the two germline ends. Germline V gene lookup returns CDR1 MDHEN and CDR2 SYDVKM. CDR3 nucleotides: TGTGCCAGCACCCGAGGAGGGAGCTCCTACAATGAGCAGTTCTTC. Its translation: CASTRGGSSYNEQFF.

This chain joins TRBV2 and TRBJ2-7; 7 bases are shared with TRBD2. The CDR3 has 14 residues. The trim removed 6 bases at V and 0 bases at J, leaving 5 bases unmatched. Germline V gene sequence: CDR1 SNHLY, CDR2 FYNNEI. Written as DNA, the CDR3 is TGTGCCAGCAGGACCGGGGGGTACTCCTACGAGCAGTACTTC. It codes for CASRTGGYSYEQYF.